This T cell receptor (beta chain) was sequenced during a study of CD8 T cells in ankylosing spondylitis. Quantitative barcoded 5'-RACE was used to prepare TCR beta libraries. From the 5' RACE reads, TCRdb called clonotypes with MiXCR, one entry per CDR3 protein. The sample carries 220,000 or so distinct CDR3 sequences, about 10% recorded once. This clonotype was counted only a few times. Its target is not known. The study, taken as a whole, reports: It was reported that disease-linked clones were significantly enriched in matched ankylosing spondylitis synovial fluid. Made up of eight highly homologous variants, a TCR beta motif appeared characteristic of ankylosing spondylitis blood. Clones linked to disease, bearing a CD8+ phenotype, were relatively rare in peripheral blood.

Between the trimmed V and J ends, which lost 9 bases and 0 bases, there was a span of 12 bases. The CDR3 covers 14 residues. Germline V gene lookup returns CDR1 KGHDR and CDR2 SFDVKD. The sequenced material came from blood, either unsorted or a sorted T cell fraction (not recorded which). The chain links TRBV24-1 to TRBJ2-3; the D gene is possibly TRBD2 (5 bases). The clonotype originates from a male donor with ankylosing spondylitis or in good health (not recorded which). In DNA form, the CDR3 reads TGTGCCACCGAGGGCCCTACTAGCACAGATACGCAGTATTTT. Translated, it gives CATEGPTSTDTQYF.